This TCR beta chain is from a study of cytomegalovirus exposure and HLA in healthy donors. Overall study findings and caveats: In a later analysis, TCR association rates varied by HLA locus: DRB1 most, HLA-C fewest.

The study ran its PCR with 60 Vbeta and 13 Jbeta primers. The method was immunoSEQ multiplex PCR; TCRdb's version includes in-frame clones alone and lacks a portion of them. The data show 130,000 or so clones, around 84% seen once. This clone was detected a few times. The antigen is not known. Germline loops: CDR1 SGDLS, CDR2 YYNGEE. CDR3 length: 18 residues. The ends lost 2 bases at V and 2 bases at J; junction bases unmatched: 10. The chain has TRBV9 and TRBJ2-5, with 12 nucleotides matching TRBD2. Sequenced input: PBMCs. The source of this sequence is a woman between 18 and 30 years old in good health and CMV-seropositive. The CDR3: CASSVGGTSGGLQETQYF. The DNA for the CDR3 is TGTGCCAGCAGCGTCGGGGGTACTAGCGGGGGGTTACAAGAGACCCAGTACTTC.